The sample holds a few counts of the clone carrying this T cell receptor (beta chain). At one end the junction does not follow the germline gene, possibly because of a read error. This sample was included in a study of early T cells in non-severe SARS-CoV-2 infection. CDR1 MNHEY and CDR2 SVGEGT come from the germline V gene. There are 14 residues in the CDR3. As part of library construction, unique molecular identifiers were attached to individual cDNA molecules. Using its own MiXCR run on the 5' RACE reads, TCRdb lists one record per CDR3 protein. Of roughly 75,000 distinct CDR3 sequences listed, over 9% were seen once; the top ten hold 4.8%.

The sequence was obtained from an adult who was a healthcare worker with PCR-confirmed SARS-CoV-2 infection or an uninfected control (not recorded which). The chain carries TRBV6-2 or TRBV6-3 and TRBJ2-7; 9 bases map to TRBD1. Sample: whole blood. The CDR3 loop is CASRRQGVDYGQYF. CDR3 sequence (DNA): TGTGCCAGCAGAAGACAGGGGGTGGACTACGGGCAGTACTTC.